This TCR beta chain emerged from a study of T cells after yellow fever vaccination. This CDR3 has 15 amino acids. Germline-derived CDR1 and CDR2 are SGHNT and YYREEE (reference sequence). V dropped 4 bases and J dropped 2 bases, with 15 bases sitting between them. From the 5' RACE reads, TCRdb called clonotypes with MiXCR, one entry per CDR3 protein. Here the sample spans about 360,000 distinct CDR3 sequences, roughly 6.1% being singletons. This TCR derives from a man younger than 45 who received the YFV17D yellow fever vaccine. The rearrangement uses TRBV5-4 and TRBJ2-5, with D uncertain. Source: PBMCs, taken 5 days after the yellow fever booster vaccination. The CDR3 reads CASSLRIGVQETQYF. In DNA form, the CDR3 reads TGTGCCAGCAGCCTTCGGATAGGAGTGCAAGAGACCCAGTACTTC.